A selection of T cell receptor beta chains follows, all from one sample in a study of T cell repertoires in cytomegalovirus infection. TCRdb redid the calling of the reads with MiXCR, one entry per CDR3 protein. Of 200,000 to 300,000 distinct CDR3 sequences listed, approximately 14% are singletons. Specimen: PBMCs. The receptors originated from a human donor in good health (CMV status not recorded). Some clones in this sample may be carry-over from other donors' samples. Each CDR3 is given with its conserved first and last residue. D genes are given only for firm matches. Rows may omit the clone size; those that give it use once, few, many or a size class.

clone_size j_call d_call v_call cdr3_aa cdr3_nt
many TRBJ2-1 TRBD1 TRBV6-2/TRBV6-3 CASSLTGYSYNEQFF TGTGCCAGCAGTCTGACAGGGTACTCCTACAATGAGCAGTTCTTC
many TRBJ1-1 - TRBV7-9 CASSSPRGGRNTEAFF TGTGCCAGCAGCTCCCCCCGGGGGGGGCGGAACACTGAAGCTTTCTTT
- TRBJ2-7 - TRBV12-3/TRBV12-4 CASRQCPYEQYF TGTGCCAGCCGCCAGTGCCCCTACGAGCAGTACTTC
- TRBJ2-7 - TRBV20-1 CSARGDYEQYF TGCAGTGCTAGAGGGGACTACGAGCAGTACTTC
many TRBJ1-1 TRBD1 TRBV7-9 CASSLQQGARDEAFF TGTGCCAGCAGCTTACAACAGGGGGCACGTGATGAAGCTTTCTTT
few TRBJ1-5 - TRBV6-2/TRBV6-3 CASSYPYQPQHF TGTGCCAGCAGTTACCCGTATCAGCCCCAGCATTTT
medium-sized TRBJ2-1 - TRBV7-8 CASSIYRIGGGNEQFF TGTGCCAGCAGTATATACCGCATAGGGGGGGGCAATGAGCAGTTCTTC
few TRBJ1-6 - TRBV10-2 CASSETGRTYNSPLHF TGCGCCAGCAGTGAGACAGGGAGGACCTATAATTCACCCCTCCACTTT
many TRBJ2-2 - TRBV27 CASSPRPFGGLTNTGELFF TGTGCCAGCAGCCCACGGCCCTTCGGGGGGCTTACGAACACCGGGGAGCTGTTTTTT
many TRBJ1-1 - TRBV7-6 CASSLGEGAEAFF TGTGCCAGCAGCTTAGGGGAGGGGGCTGAAGCTTTCTTT
medium-sized TRBJ1-6 TRBD1 TRBV7-2 CASSGFQGAGSPLHF TGTGCCAGCAGCGGATTCCAGGGGGCTGGTTCACCCCTCCACTTT
- TRBJ1-1 TRBD1 TRBV6-5 CASSYLGTGATEAFF TGTGCCAGCAGTTACCTCGGGACAGGGGCGACTGAAGCTTTCTTT
many TRBJ1-2 - TRBV7-9 CASSLDGGDYGYTF TGTGCCAGCAGCCTCGACGGGGGGGACTATGGCTACACCTTC
few TRBJ2-1 - TRBV6-2/TRBV6-3 CASSGTGGVYNEQFF TGTGCCAGCAGTGGAACAGGAGGCGTTTACAATGAGCAGTTCTTC
many TRBJ2-1 TRBD2 TRBV7-2 CASSLSGISYNEQFF TGTGCCAGCAGCTTAAGCGGGATTTCCTACAATGAGCAGTTCTTC
many TRBJ1-5 - TRBV7-9 CASSSPGAGNQPQHF TGTGCCAGCAGCTCCCCGGGGGCTGGCAATCAGCCCCAGCATTTT
- TRBJ1-6 - TRBV7-6 CASSLVGLRGLDSPLHF TGTGCCAGCAGCTTAGTGGGGTTGAGGGGGTTGGATTCACCCCTCCACTTT
many TRBJ2-3 - TRBV4-3 CASSQDLPDTQYF TGCGCCAGCAGCCAAGATCTTCCAGATACGCAGTATTTT
few TRBJ1-2 - TRBV2 CASTATPLYGYTF TGTGCCAGCACTGCGACACCCCTCTATGGCTACACCTTC
many TRBJ1-4 TRBD1 TRBV7-9 CASSSDRAGEKLFF TGTGCCAGCAGCTCGGACAGGGCGGGAGAAAAACTGTTTTTT
- TRBJ2-7 - TRBV7-2 CASSLLAGRLYEQYF TGTGCCAGCAGCTTGCTAGCAGGGAGGTTATACGAGCAGTACTTC
few TRBJ2-7 - TRBV24-1 CATSDLRDGKPEQYF TGTGCCACCAGTGATCTTCGGGACGGCAAACCCGAGCAGTACTTC
few TRBJ1-1 - TRBV6-5 CASNRGTEAFF TGTGCCAGCAACCGGGGAACTGAAGCTTTCTTT
many TRBJ2-2 - TRBV7-2 CASSLQVASNTGELFF TGTGCCAGCAGCCTCCAGGTGGCTTCGAACACCGGGGAGCTGTTTTTT
many TRBJ2-1 - TRBV11-2 CASSSFRNEQFF TGTGCCAGCAGCTCCTTTAGGAATGAGCAGTTCTTC
- TRBJ2-1 TRBD1 TRBV18 CASSRDSLTFSYNEQFF TGTGCCAGCTCACGGGACAGCTTGACGTTCTCCTACAATGAGCAGTTCTTC
many TRBJ1-1 - TRBV4-1 CASSQGPTLNTEAFF TGCGCCAGCAGCCAAGGGCCGACCCTGAACACTGAAGCTTTCTTT
many TRBJ2-1 - TRBV7-6 CASSLRLSNEQFF TGTGCCAGCAGTCTAAGACTCTCCAATGAGCAGTTCTTC
few TRBJ2-5 - TRBV7-9 CASSRRTAGGETQYF TGTGCCAGCAGCCGCAGGACAGCCGGGGGAGAGACCCAGTACTTC
few TRBJ2-1 - TRBV29-1 CSVEDRGAWNEQFF TGCAGCGTTGAAGATCGGGGGGCGTGGAATGAGCAGTTCTTC
- TRBJ2-1 - TRBV19 CASSHLSSYNEQFF TGTGCCAGTTCTCACTTGAGCTCCTACAATGAGCAGTTCTTC
many TRBJ1-1 - TRBV12-3/TRBV12-4 CASSPTSLGGMNTEAFF TGTGCCAGCAGTCCCACGTCCCTTGGGGGGATGAACACTGAAGCTTTCTTT
few TRBJ2-1 TRBD2 TRBV28 CASSFLGGAGYNEQFF TGTGCCAGCAGTTTCTTGGGGGGAGCGGGGTACAATGAGCAGTTCTTC
many TRBJ2-7 - TRBV7-9 CASSLRSGISYEQYF TGTGCCAGCAGCTTACGGTCGGGAATCTCCTACGAGCAGTACTTC
- TRBJ2-5 - TRBV6-2/TRBV6-3 CASSAGTKKETQYF TGTGCCAGCAGCGCCGGGACAAAAAAAGAGACCCAGTACTTC
- TRBJ1-1 - TRBV9 CASSVVPPGGNTEAFF TGTGCCAGCAGCGTAGTTCCCCCCGGAGGGAACACTGAAGCTTTCTTT
- TRBJ1-5 - TRBV29-1 CSVGWGAEANQPQHF TGCAGCGTTGGGTGGGGGGCCGAAGCCAATCAGCCCCAGCATTTT
- TRBJ2-4 - TRBV28 CASSSLATSAKNIQYF TGTGCCAGCAGCTCTTTAGCGACCTCAGCCAAAAACATTCAGTACTTC
- TRBJ2-1 TRBD1 TRBV29-1 CSGDRVRNEQFF TGCAGCGGAGACAGGGTTAGGAATGAGCAGTTCTTC
- TRBJ1-5 TRBD1 TRBV19 CASRTGGQPQHF TGTGCCAGTAGGACAGGGGGTCAGCCCCAGCATTTT
few TRBJ2-2 - TRBV29-1 CSVGTTGELFF TGCAGCGTGGGGACCACCGGGGAGCTGTTTTTT
many TRBJ1-5 - TRBV7-2 CASSLGGVNQPQHF TGTGCCAGCAGCTTAGGGGGGGTCAATCAGCCCCAGCATTTT
- TRBJ2-3 - TRBV5-1 CASSFILASTDTQYF TGCGCCAGCAGCTTTATTCTAGCATCCACAGATACGCAGTATTTT
- TRBJ2-2 - TRBV3-1 CASSQNTRVGELFF TGTGCCAGCAGCCAAAACACCCGGGTTGGGGAGCTGTTTTTT
many TRBJ2-3 - TRBV7-2 CASSLVRATDTQYF TGTGCCAGCAGCTTAGTGCGGGCCACAGATACGCAGTATTTT
- TRBJ1-2 - TRBV14 CASSQDASYGYTF TGTGCCAGCAGCCAAGATGCCAGCTATGGCTACACCTTC
many TRBJ2-1 TRBD2 TRBV10-3 CAISGNSTSGRGEQFF TGTGCCATCAGTGGAAATTCGACTAGCGGGAGAGGTGAGCAGTTCTTC
- TRBJ2-7 TRBD1 TRBV6-5 CASSLGQGWNEQYF TGTGCCAGCAGTTTGGGACAGGGGTGGAACGAGCAGTACTTC
many TRBJ2-5 - TRBV7-2 CASSSPVRETQYF TGTGCCAGCAGCTCCCCGGTGCGGGAGACCCAGTACTTC
many TRBJ1-2 - TRBV10-1 CASSERSNYGYTF TGCGCCAGCAGTGAGCGAAGCAACTATGGCTACACCTTC
few TRBJ2-6 - TRBV5-4 CASSLVGPPPGANVLTF TGTGCCAGCAGCTTGGTAGGCCCTCCGCCTGGGGCCAACGTCCTGACTTTC
few TRBJ2-7 - TRBV5-1 CASRWTDLYEQYF TGCGCCAGCAGATGGACAGATCTTTACGAGCAGTACTTC
many TRBJ1-5 TRBD1 TRBV6-2/TRBV6-3 CASSRRQGIQPQHF TGTGCCAGCAGCCGCCGACAGGGGATCCAGCCCCAGCATTTT
- TRBJ2-3 TRBD1 TRBV19 CATRTGAPDTQYF TGTGCCACTCGGACAGGGGCCCCAGATACGCAGTATTTT
many TRBJ2-3 - TRBV7-2 CASSLENTQYF TGTGCCAGCAGCTTAGAAAATACGCAGTATTTT
- TRBJ2-1 TRBD2 TRBV20-1 CSALTGTSGRGNEQFF TGCAGTGCCCTTACCGGGACTAGCGGGAGGGGGAATGAGCAGTTCTTC
many TRBJ1-5 - TRBV7-2 CASNPGGTQPQHF TGTGCCAGCAACCCGGGGGGGACTCAGCCCCAGCATTTT
many TRBJ1-2 TRBD1 TRBV10-3 CAITGTGKDFRPGYTF TGTGCCATCACCGGGACAGGGAAAGACTTCCGCCCGGGCTACACCTTC
many TRBJ2-7 TRBD1 TRBV10-3 CAISEPGQGVSYEQYF TGTGCCATCAGTGAGCCGGGACAGGGGGTCTCCTACGAGCAGTACTTC
few TRBJ1-5 - TRBV28 CASSFTVQPQHF TGTGCCAGCAGCTTTACGGTGCAGCCCCAGCATTTT